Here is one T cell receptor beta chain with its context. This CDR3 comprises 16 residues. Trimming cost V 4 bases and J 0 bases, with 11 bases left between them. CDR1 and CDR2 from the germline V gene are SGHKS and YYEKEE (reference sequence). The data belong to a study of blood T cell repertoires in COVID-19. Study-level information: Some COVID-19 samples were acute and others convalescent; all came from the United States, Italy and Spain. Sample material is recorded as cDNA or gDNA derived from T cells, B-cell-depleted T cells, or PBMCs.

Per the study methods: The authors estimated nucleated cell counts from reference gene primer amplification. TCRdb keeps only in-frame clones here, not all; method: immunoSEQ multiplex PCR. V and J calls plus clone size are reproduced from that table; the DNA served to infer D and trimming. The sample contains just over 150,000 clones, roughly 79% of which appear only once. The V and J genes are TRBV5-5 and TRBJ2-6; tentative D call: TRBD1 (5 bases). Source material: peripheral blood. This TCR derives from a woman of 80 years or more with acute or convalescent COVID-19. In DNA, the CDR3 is TGTGCCAGCAGCCTGGACATCCACTCTGGGGCCAACGTCCTGACTTTC. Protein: CASSLDIHSGANVLTF. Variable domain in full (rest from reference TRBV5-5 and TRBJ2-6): DAGVTQSPTHLIKTRGQQVTLRCSPISGHKSVSWYQQVLGQGPQFIFQYYEKEERGRGNFPDRFSARQFPNYSSELNVNALLLGDSALYLCASSLDIHSGANVLTFGAGSRLTVL.